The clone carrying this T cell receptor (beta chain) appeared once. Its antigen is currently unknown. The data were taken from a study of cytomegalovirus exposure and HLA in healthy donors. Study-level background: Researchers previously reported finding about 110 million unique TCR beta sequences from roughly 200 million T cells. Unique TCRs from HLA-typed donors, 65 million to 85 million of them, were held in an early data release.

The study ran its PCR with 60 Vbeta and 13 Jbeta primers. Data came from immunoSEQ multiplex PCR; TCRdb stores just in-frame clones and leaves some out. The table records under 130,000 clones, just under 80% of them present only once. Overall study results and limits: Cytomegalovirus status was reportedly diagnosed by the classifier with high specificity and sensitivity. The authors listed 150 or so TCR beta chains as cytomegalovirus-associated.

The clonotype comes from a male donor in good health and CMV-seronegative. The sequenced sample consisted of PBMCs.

In DNA, the CDR3 is TGTGCCTGCTTACTCCCAGGCCTTCAAGAGACCCAGTACTTC. Translating gives CACLLPGLQETQYF. The chain has TRBV30 and TRBJ2-5, with D uncertain. CDR1 and CDR2 from the germline V gene are GTSNPN and SVGIG (reference sequence). Trimming stripped 6 bases from V and 2 bases from J, with 16 bases between. The CDR3 loop spans 14 amino acids.